The rows below give T cell receptor beta chains drawn from one sample of a study of blood T cell repertoires in COVID-19. The data were produced by immunoSEQ multiplex PCR, yet TCRdb's version contains in-frame clones alone and is incomplete. The sample yields about 75,000 clones, 84% seen once. Sequencing was done on a sample of peripheral blood. The receptors come from a woman aged 45-65 years with acute or convalescent COVID-19. The CDR3 runs from the conserved cysteine through the conserved F or W. Each record gives: V gene, CDR3 length, clone size, J gene, D gene, CDR3 protein, CDR3 DNA. The D gene is left open where the match is weak. Only part of the rows carry a size: once, few, many, or a class if the clone is expanded.

V: TRBV7-8; length: 16; size: NA; J: TRBJ2-7; D: TRBD2; CDR3: CASSLILAGGRHEQYF; DNA: TGTGCCAGCAGCCTTATACTAGCGGGGGGGCGGCACGAGCAGTACTTC
V: TRBV6-4; length: 13; size: NA; J: TRBJ2-1; D: NA; CDR3: CASSDSQNNEQFF; DNA: TGTGCCAGCAGTGACTCACAAAACAATGAGCAGTTCTTC
V: TRBV18; length: 17; size: NA; J: TRBJ2-5; D: TRBD1; CDR3: CASATVWTGLPGETQYF; DNA: TGTGCCAGCGCAACCGTATGGACAGGGCTACCAGGGGAGACCCAGTACTTC
V: TRBV6-5; length: 14; size: few; J: TRBJ1-5; D: NA; CDR3: CASFAGWSNQPQHF; DNA: TGTGCCAGCTTTGCCGGGTGGAGCAATCAGCCCCAGCATTTT
V: TRBV19; length: 16; size: NA; J: TRBJ2-4; D: NA; CDR3: CASSEGVSLAKNIQYF; DNA: TGTGCCAGTAGCGAGGGGGTCTCCCTAGCCAAAAACATTCAGTACTTC
V: TRBV28; length: 19; size: NA; J: TRBJ2-3; D: NA; CDR3: CASSKGYSGTEKDTDTQYF; DNA: TGTGCCAGCAGTAAAGGCTACTCCGGGACTGAGAAGGACACAGATACGCAGTATTTT
V: TRBV6-2/TRBV6-3; length: 13; size: NA; J: TRBJ1-5; D: TRBD1; CDR3: CASSSDRVQPQHF; DNA: TGTGCCAGCAGTTCCGACAGGGTTCAGCCCCAGCATTTT
V: TRBV10-3; length: 11; size: NA; J: TRBJ2-3; D: NA; CDR3: CATMSADTQYF; DNA: TGTGCCACAATGAGCGCAGATACGCAGTATTTT
V: TRBV3-1/TRBV3-2; length: 13; size: NA; J: TRBJ1-3; D: NA; CDR3: CASSTPGLGSIYF; DNA: TGTGCCAGCAGCACACCGGGGTTAGGCTCCATATATTTT
V: TRBV18; length: 16; size: NA; J: TRBJ1-3; D: NA; CDR3: CASSPPRGPTGNTIYF; DNA: TGTGCCAGCTCACCACCGCGGGGGCCCACTGGAAACACCATATATTTT
V: TRBV4-3; length: 14; size: NA; J: TRBJ2-1; D: NA; CDR3: CASSQETGNNEQFF; DNA: TGCGCCAGCAGCCAAGAGACGGGGAACAATGAGCAGTTCTTC
V: TRBV4-1; length: 16; size: NA; J: TRBJ2-5; D: TRBD2; CDR3: CASSQELVSGRGTQYF; DNA: TGCGCCAGCAGCCAAGAGTTGGTTAGCGGGAGGGGGACCCAGTACTTC
V: TRBV4-1; length: 15; size: once; J: TRBJ2-1; D: NA; CDR3: CASSQIASSYNEQFF; DNA: TGCGCCAGCAGCCAGATAGCGAGCTCCTACAATGAGCAGTTCTTC
V: TRBV21-1; length: 15; size: NA; J: TRBJ1-2; D: NA; CDR3: CASSKDGVGREGYTF; DNA: TGTGCCAGCAGCAAAGACGGGGTAGGGAGGGAAGGCTACACCTTC
V: TRBV7-8; length: 14; size: NA; J: TRBJ1-1; D: NA; CDR3: CASSLNPGSTEAFF; DNA: TGTGCCAGCAGCTTAAACCCAGGGTCCACTGAAGCTTTCTTT
V: TRBV18; length: 16; size: NA; J: TRBJ2-4; D: TRBD1; CDR3: CASSPLGTGAKNIQYF; DNA: TGTGCCAGCTCACCCTTAGGGACAGGGGCCAAAAACATTCAGTACTTC
V: TRBV3-1/TRBV3-2; length: 16; size: NA; J: TRBJ2-3; D: NA; CDR3: CASSQERVALTDTQYF; DNA: TGTGCCAGCAGCCAAGAACGGGTAGCGCTCACAGATACGCAGTATTTT
V: TRBV19; length: 12; size: NA; J: TRBJ1-2; D: NA; CDR3: CASTRQAHGYTF; DNA: TGTGCCAGTACACGACAGGCACATGGCTACACCTTC
V: TRBV9; length: 15; size: few; J: TRBJ2-7; D: TRBD2; CDR3: CASSVHAGGTYEQYF; DNA: TGTGCCAGCAGCGTACACGCGGGGGGGACCTACGAGCAGTACTTC
V: TRBV21-1; length: 19; size: NA; J: TRBJ1-5; D: NA; CDR3: CASSIKAVRDSVINQPQHF; DNA: TGTGCCAGCAGCATTAAAGCCGTCAGGGACAGCGTTATCAATCAGCCCCAGCATTTT
V: TRBV3-1/TRBV3-2; length: 15; size: NA; J: TRBJ1-1; D: NA; CDR3: CASSRLDAGGTEAFF; DNA: TGTGCCAGCAGCCGACTAGATGCGGGGGGCACTGAAGCTTTCTTT
V: TRBV7-2; length: 14; size: NA; J: TRBJ1-5; D: TRBD1; CDR3: CASSRQGGNQPQHF; DNA: TGTGCCAGCAGTCGACAGGGTGGCAATCAGCCCCAGCATTTT
V: TRBV6-1; length: 14; size: NA; J: TRBJ1-4; D: NA; CDR3: CASSEEGGNEKLFF; DNA: TGTGCCAGCAGTGAGGAAGGGGGTAATGAAAAACTGTTTTTT
V: TRBV28; length: 14; size: NA; J: TRBJ2-7; D: NA; CDR3: CASSFSGVPYEQYF; DNA: TGTGCCAGCAGTTTTTCAGGGGTCCCCTACGAGCAGTACTTC
V: TRBV5-4; length: 15; size: NA; J: TRBJ2-2; D: TRBD2; CDR3: CASSRTSGTTGELFF; DNA: TGTGCCAGCAGCCGGACTAGCGGGACAACGGGGGAGCTGTTTTTT
V: TRBV3-1/TRBV3-2; length: 12; size: NA; J: TRBJ1-2; D: NA; CDR3: CASSQDRHGYTF; DNA: TGTGCCAGCAGCCAAGATCGTCATGGCTACACCTTC
V: TRBV4-3; length: 14; size: NA; J: TRBJ2-7; D: NA; CDR3: CASSLRAGGYEQYF; DNA: TGCGCCAGCAGCCTAAGGGCGGGCGGATACGAGCAGTACTTC
V: TRBV7-3; length: 14; size: NA; J: TRBJ2-3; D: TRBD1; CDR3: CASSDSGGSDTQYF; DNA: TGTGCCAGCAGCGACTCAGGGGGCTCAGATACGCAGTATTTT
V: TRBV21-1; length: 15; size: NA; J: TRBJ1-5; D: NA; CDR3: CASSTGTASNQPQHF; DNA: TGTGCCAGCAGCACAGGGACAGCTAGCAATCAGCCCCAGCATTTT
V: TRBV15; length: 16; size: once; J: TRBJ2-1; D: TRBD2; CDR3: CATSRGLAGPYNEQFF; DNA: TGTGCCACCAGCAGAGGGCTAGCGGGCCCCTACAATGAGCAGTTCTTC
V: TRBV11-2; length: 15; size: NA; J: TRBJ1-6; D: TRBD1; CDR3: CASSPGTGWDSPLHF; DNA: TGTGCCAGCAGCCCCGGGACAGGTTGGGATTCACCCCTCCACTTT